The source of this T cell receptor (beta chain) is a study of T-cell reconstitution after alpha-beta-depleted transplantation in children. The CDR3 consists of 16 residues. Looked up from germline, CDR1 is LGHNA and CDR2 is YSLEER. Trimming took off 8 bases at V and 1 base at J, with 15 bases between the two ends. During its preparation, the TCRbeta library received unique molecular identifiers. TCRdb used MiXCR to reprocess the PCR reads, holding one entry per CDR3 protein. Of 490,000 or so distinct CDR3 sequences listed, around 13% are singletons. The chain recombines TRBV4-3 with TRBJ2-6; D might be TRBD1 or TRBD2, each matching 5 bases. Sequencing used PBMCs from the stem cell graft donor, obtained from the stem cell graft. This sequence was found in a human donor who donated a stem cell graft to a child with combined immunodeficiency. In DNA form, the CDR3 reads TGCGCCAGCGGCAACCAGAGGGGATCTGGGGCCAACGTCCTGACTTTC. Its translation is CASGNQRGSGANVLTF.